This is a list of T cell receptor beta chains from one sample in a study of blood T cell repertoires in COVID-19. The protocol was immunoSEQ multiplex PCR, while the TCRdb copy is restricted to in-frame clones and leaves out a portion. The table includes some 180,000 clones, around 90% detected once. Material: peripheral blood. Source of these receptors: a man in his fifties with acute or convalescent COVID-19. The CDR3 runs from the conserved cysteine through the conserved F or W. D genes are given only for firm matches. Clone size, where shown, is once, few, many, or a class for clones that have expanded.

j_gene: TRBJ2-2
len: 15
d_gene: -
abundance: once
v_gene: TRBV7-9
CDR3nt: TGTGCCAGCAGCTTAAGGAGGGACCGGGCCGGGGAGCTGTTTTTT
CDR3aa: CASSLRRDRAGELFF

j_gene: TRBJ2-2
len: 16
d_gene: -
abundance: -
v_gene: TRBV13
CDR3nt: TGTGCCAGCAGTCTAACGGTGACGGGATACACCGGGGAGCTGTTTTTT
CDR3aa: CASSLTVTGYTGELFF

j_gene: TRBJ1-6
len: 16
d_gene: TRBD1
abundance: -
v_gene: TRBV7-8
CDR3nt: TGTGCCAGCAGCTTAGTGGCGGGGACAGGGGGTTCACCCCTCCACTTT
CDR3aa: CASSLVAGTGGSPLHF

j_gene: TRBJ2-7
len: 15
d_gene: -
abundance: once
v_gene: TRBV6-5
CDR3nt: TGTGCCAGCAGCATACCCGGCGGGGTCTCCTACGAGCAGTACTTC
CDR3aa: CASSIPGGVSYEQYF

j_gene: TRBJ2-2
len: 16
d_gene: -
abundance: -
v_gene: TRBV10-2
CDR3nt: TGCGCCAGCAGTGAGTCACTAGCGACAGGACCCGGGGAGCTGTTTTTT
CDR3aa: CASSESLATGPGELFF

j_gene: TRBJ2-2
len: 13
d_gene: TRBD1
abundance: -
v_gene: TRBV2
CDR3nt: TGTGCCACCCAGGGGGTTCGCACCGGGGAGCTGTTTTTT
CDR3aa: CATQGVRTGELFF

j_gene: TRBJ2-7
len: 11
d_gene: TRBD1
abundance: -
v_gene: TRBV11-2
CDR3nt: TGTGCCAGCAGCACACAGGGGGTGCAGTACTTC
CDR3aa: CASSTQGVQYF

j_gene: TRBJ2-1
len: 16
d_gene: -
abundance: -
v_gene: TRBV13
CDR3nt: TGTGCCAGCAGCTACCCGGGGGGCAACCACCCCAATGAGCAGTTCTTC
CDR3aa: CASSYPGGNHPNEQFF

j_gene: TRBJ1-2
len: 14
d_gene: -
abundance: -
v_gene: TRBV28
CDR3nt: TGTGCCAGCAGTTTAATTCCAGGGTTCTATGGCTACACCTTC
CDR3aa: CASSLIPGFYGYTF

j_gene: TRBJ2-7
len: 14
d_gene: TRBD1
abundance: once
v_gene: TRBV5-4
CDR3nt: TGTGCCAGCAGCTCTAGGACAGGGGCGATCGAGCAGTACTTC
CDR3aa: CASSSRTGAIEQYF

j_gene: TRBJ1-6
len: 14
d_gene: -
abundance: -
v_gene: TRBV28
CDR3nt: TGTGCCAGCAGTTTGACACCAGTACGTTCACCCCTCCACTTT
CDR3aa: CASSLTPVRSPLHF

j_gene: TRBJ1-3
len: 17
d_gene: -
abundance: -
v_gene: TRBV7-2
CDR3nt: TGTGCCAGCAGCTTAATGTGGGCAGAAACAGATGGAAACACCATATATTTT
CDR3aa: CASSLMWAETDGNTIYF

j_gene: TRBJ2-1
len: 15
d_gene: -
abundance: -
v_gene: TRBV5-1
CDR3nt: TGCGCCAGCAGCTTCAGTCCCCCCCACTACAATGAGCAGTTCTTC
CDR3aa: CASSFSPPHYNEQFF

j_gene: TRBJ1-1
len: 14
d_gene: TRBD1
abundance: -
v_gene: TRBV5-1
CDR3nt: TGCGCCAGCAGCTACAGGGGTTATGACACTGAAGCTTTCTTT
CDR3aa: CASSYRGYDTEAFF

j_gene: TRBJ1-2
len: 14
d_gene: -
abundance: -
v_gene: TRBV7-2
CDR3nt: TGTGCCAGCAGCTTATGGTGGCAGAAATTGTCCTACACCTTC
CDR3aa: CASSLWWQKLSYTF

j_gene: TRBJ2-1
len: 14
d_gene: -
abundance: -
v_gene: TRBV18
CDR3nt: TGTGCCAGCTCACCACTGGGGGGTTTCAATGAGCAGTTCTTC
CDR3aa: CASSPLGGFNEQFF

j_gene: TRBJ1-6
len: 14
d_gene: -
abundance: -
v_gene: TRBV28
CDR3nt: TGTGCCAGCATCCAGGGGCAGGTGAGGTCACCCCTCCACTTT
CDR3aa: CASIQGQVRSPLHF

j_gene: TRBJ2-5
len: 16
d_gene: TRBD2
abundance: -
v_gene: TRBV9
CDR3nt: TGTGCCAGCAGCGTACGGCCTAGCGGGGGGAAAGAGACCCAGTACTTC
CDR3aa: CASSVRPSGGKETQYF

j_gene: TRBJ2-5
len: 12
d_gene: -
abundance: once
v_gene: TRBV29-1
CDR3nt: TGCAGCGCCGACACGTCTCAAGAGACCCAGTACTTC
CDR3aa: CSADTSQETQYF

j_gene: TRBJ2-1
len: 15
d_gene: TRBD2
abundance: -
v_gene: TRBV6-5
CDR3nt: TGTGCCAGCAGTAAACTAGCGGGCAACTACAATGAGCAGTTCTTC
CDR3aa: CASSKLAGNYNEQFF

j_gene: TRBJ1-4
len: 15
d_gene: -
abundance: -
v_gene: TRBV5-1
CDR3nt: TGCGCCAGCAGCTTGGTCAGGGCGGTCGGTGAAAAACTGTTTTTT
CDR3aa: CASSLVRAVGEKLFF

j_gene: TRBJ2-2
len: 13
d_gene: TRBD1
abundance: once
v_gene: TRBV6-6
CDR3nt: TGTGCCAGTGGGACAGGGTACACCGGGGAGCTGTTTTTT
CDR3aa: CASGTGYTGELFF

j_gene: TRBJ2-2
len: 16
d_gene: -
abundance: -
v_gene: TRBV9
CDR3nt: TGTGCCAGCAGCGTAGTGGACTCAAGAAACACCGGGGAGCTGTTTTTT
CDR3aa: CASSVVDSRNTGELFF

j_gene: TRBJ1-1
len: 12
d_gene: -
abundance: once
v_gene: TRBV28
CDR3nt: TGTGCCAGCAGTTTTAATTCAGGGGTGACTTTCTTT
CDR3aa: CASSFNSGVTFF

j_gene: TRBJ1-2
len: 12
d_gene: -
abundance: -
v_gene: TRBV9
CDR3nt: TGTGCCAGCAGCGTAGCAGGGTTGGGCTACACCTTC
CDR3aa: CASSVAGLGYTF

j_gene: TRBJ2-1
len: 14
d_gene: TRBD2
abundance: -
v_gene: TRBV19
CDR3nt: TGTGCCAGTAGGCCTAGCGGCACTAGCAATGAGCAGTTCTTC
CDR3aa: CASRPSGTSNEQFF

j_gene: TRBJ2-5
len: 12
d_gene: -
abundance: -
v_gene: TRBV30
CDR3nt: TGTGCCTGGAGCCCGAGGGGGGAGACCCAGTACTTC
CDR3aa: CAWSPRGETQYF

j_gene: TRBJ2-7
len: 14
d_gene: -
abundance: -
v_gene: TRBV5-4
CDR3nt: TGTGCCAGCAGCTTGGCAGGTACCTCCTACGAGCAGTACTTC
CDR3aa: CASSLAGTSYEQYF

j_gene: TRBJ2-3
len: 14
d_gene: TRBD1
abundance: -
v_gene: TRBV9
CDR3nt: TGTGCCAGCAGCGCCGCGACAGGGGGAGATACGCAGTATTTT
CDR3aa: CASSAATGGDTQYF

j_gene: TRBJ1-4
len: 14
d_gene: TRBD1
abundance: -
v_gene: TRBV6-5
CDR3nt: TGTGCCAGCAGTCGACAGGGGGCAAGGGAAAAACTGTTTTTT
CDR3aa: CASSRQGAREKLFF

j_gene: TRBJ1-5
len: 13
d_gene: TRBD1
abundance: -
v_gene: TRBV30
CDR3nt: TGTGCCTGGAGTAACAGGGGGCAAGGGCCCCAGCATTTT
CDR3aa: CAWSNRGQGPQHF

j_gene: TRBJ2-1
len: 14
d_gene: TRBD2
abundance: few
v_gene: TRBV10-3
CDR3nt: TGTGCCACCACGGGACTAGCGGGCCAAAATGAGCAGTTCTTC
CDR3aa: CATTGLAGQNEQFF

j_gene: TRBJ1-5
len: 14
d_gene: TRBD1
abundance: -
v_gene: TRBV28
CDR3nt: TGTGCCAGCACCCAGGACAGGCGCCTAGGGCCCCAGCATTTT
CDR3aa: CASTQDRRLGPQHF

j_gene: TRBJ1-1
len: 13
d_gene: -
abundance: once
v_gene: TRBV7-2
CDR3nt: TGTGCCAGCAGCTTAGGCGGGGCCACTGAAGCTTTCTTT
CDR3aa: CASSLGGATEAFF

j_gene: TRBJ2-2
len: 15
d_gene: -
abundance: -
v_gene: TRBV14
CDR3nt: TGTGCCAGCAGCTACGGGACTCCGAACACCGGGGAGCTGTTTTTT
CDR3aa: CASSYGTPNTGELFF

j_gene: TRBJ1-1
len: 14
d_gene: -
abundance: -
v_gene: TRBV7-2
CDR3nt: TGTGCCAGCACGACAGGTCCGGAGAACACTGAAGCTTTCTTT
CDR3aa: CASTTGPENTEAFF

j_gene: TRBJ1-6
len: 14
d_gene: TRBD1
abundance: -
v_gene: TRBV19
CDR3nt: TGTGCCAGTAGTCTGACAGGGGTTAATTCACCCCTCCACTTT
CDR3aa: CASSLTGVNSPLHF

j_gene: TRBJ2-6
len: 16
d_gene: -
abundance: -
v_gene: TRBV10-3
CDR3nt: TGTGCCATCAGTGAAGGTGGGCCAGGTGGGGCCAACGTCCTGACTTTC
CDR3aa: CAISEGGPGGANVLTF

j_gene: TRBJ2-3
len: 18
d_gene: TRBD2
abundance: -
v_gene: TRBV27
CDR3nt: TGTGCCAGCAGTTTACTAGCGGGAGCCCCCATAAAGGCAGATACGCAGTATTTT
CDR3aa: CASSLLAGAPIKADTQYF

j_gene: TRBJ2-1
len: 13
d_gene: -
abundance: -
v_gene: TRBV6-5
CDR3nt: TGTGCCAGCAGGCGAGACGGGTACAATGAGCAGTTCTTC
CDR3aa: CASRRDGYNEQFF

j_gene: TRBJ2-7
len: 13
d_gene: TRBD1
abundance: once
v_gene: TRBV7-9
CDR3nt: TGTGCCAGCAGCGCCGGACAGGGCCGGGAGCAGTACTTC
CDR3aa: CASSAGQGREQYF

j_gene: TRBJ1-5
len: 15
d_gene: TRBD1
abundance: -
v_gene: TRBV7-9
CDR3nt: TGTGCCAGCAGCTTAGAAGGACAGGGTAATCAGCCCCAGCATTTT
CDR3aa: CASSLEGQGNQPQHF

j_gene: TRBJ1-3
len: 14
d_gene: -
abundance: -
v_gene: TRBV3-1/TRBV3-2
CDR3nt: TGTGCCAGCAGTGAGACAGTAGCTGGAAACACCATATATTTT
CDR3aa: CASSETVAGNTIYF

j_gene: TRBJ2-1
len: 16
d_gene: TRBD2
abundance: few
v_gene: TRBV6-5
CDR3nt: TGTGCCAGCAGTTACTGGGCTAGCGGAGACTACAATGAGCAGTTCTTC
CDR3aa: CASSYWASGDYNEQFF

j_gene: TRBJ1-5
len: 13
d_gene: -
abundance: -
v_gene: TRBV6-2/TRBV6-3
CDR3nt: TGTGCCAGCAGTTGGGATCCGGGGTCAAGGAAGCATTTT
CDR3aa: CASSWDPGSRKHF

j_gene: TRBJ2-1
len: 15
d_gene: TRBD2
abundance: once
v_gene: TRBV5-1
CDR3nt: TGCGCCAGCAGCACCATAGCGGGAGTTTTGAATGAGCAGTTCTTC
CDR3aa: CASSTIAGVLNEQFF